The next 17 T cell receptor beta chains were all read from a single sample in a study of shared clonotypes between healthy human individuals. CD8 cells classed as naive were CD45RO-negative and positively selected for CCR7, excluding terminally differentiated effector memory CD45RA+ cells. Using immunoSEQ multiplex PCR, the repertoire was profiled, and TCRdb retains in-frame clones only, with some absent. Of millions of clones in the sample, 85% to 95% are singletons; the top ten hold about 1.5%. Sequencing was carried out using naive CD8+ T cells from PBMCs. The receptors stem from a man aged 18 to 29 in good health. Some clones in this sample may be carry-over from other donors' samples.

This sequence joins TRBV27 and TRBJ1-5; TRBD1 matches at 7 bases. The CDR3 consists of 14 residues. Germline V CDR1 and CDR2: MNHEY, SMNVEV (reference sequence). Trimming cost V 6 bases and J 5 bases; bases outside gene matches: 7. As DNA, the CDR3 is TGTGCCAGCAGCCCCAACAGGGGAGATCAGCCCCAGCATTTT. Translation gives CASSPNRGDQPQHF.

This clone appeared a single time. The V and J genes are TRBV30 and TRBJ1-6; D not certain. The V gene lost 0 bases and the J gene lost 8 bases, with 11 bases spanning the gap. This CDR3 has 14 residues. Per germline, CDR1 GTSNPN and CDR2 SVGIG (reference sequence). The CDR3 is CAWSVRRRDSPLHF. CDR3 nucleotide sequence: TGTGCCTGGAGTGTACGTAGGCGGGATTCACCCCTCCACTTT.

The chain links TRBV11-2 to TRBJ1-1, with 7 bases lining up with TRBD1. This CDR3 contains 15 residues. Per the germline V gene, CDR1 is SGHAT and CDR2 is FQNNGV. After removal of 0 bases from V and 3 bases from J, the junction contained 4 bases not matched to a gene. The CDR3 reads CASSLEVQGDTEAFF. The CDR3 region has the DNA TGTGCCAGCAGCTTAGAGGTCCAGGGGGACACTGAAGCTTTCTTT. The whole variable domain, filled in from reference TRBV11-2 and TRBJ1-1, reads EAGVAQSPRYKIIEKRQSVAFWCNPISGHATLYWYQQILGQGPKLLIQFQNNGVVDDSQLPKDRFSAERLKGVDSTLKIQPAKLEDSAVYLCASSLEVQGDTEAFFGQGTRLTVV.

J is TRBJ1-1 and V is TRBV18; D remains unclear. Trimming pared 2 bases from V and 11 bases from J, leaving 9 bases between. Germline CDR1 and CDR2: KGHSH and LQKENI. The CDR3 runs to 11 residues. CDR3 nucleotides: TGTGCCAGCTCACCAGGTACCGCGGCTTTCTTT. Residues: CASSPGTAAFF.

V and J are TRBV28 and TRBJ2-2; D ambiguous. The CDR3 runs 13 residues. The germline V and J ends were trimmed by 3 bases and 4 bases, with 6 bases remaining between them. From germline, CDR1 is MDHEN and CDR2 SYDVKM. The CDR3: CASSFPGTGELFF. CDR3 in DNA: TGTGCCAGCAGTTTCCCTGGCACCGGGGAGCTGTTTTTT.

The CDR3 spells CASSLLGGLAYNEQFF. The CDR3 region has the DNA TGTGCCAGCAGCTTACTTGGGGGGCTCGCCTACAATGAGCAGTTCTTC. This chain connects TRBV28 to TRBJ2-1; tentatively, D is TRBD1 or TRBD2 (6 bases each). V was trimmed by 6 bases and J by 2 bases, leaving 17 bases between them. The CDR3 totals 16 residues. The V gene's germline CDR1 is MDHEN and CDR2 SYDVKM.

V and J are TRBV19 and TRBJ2-3; D gene unclear. The CDR3 is made up of 13 amino acids. In germline, CDR1 is LNHDA, CDR2 SQIVND (reference sequence). V lost 6 bases to trimming and J lost 4 bases, with 11 bases between them. The CDR3 DNA follows: TGTGCCAGTAGCCAGACTTTGTCAGATACGCAGTATTTT. Its translation is CASSQTLSDTQYF.

The CDR3: CASSRTRDSLETQYF. CDR3 in DNA: TGTGCCAGCAGCCGGACTAGGGATTCACTAGAGACCCAGTACTTC. The chain combines TRBV2 with TRBJ2-5; TRBD2 matches at 7 bases. Germline-derived CDR1 and CDR2 are SNHLY and FYNNEI. CDR3 length equals 15 residues. V was pared by 6 bases and J by 4 bases, with 11 bases of the junction left unmatched.

This chain connects TRBV28 to TRBJ2-1; possible D gene TRBD2, 6 bases. CDR1 is MDHEN and CDR2 is SYDVKM in the germline V gene. V lost 3 bases and J 7 bases, leaving 16 bases between the germline ends. CDR3 size: 15 residues. The CDR3 is CASSLVREGSNEQFF. The CDR3, as DNA: TGTGCCAGCAGTTTGGTGCGGGAAGGTTCAAATGAGCAGTTCTTC.

V is TRBV29-1 and J is TRBJ1-1; D unclear. V shed 1 base and J shed 2 bases, with 5 bases lying between them. Germline V CDR1 and CDR2: SQVTM, ANQGSEA. The CDR3 contains 12 residues. CDR3 coding DNA: TGCAGCGTTGAAGCTGAAAACACTGAAGCTTTCTTT. The encoded protein is CSVEAENTEAFF.

In the case of this clone: Other DNA sequences in this sample translate to the same CDR3. The chain recombines TRBV5-6 with TRBJ2-7; 12 nucleotides agree with TRBD2. Germline assignment: CDR1 SGHDT and CDR2 YYEEEE. The V and J ends lost 0 bases and 4 bases, in that order; junction bases with no gene match: 2. The CDR3 is 15 residues long. The CDR3 here is CASSLGTSGTYEQYF. CDR3 nucleotides: TGTGCCAGCAGCTTGGGGACTAGCGGGACTTACGAGCAGTACTTC.

The V and J genes are TRBV11-2 and TRBJ2-1; TRBD2 aligns across 8 bases. Germline values: CDR1 SGHAT, CDR2 FQNNGV. J gave up 8 bases and V 2 bases, and 11 bases lay outside the gene matches. The CDR3 covers 16 residues. The CDR3 nucleotides are TGTGCCAGCAGCTTATTGCGGACTAGCTCTGGGGATGAGCAGTTCTTC. Translating it yields CASSLLRTSSGDEQFF.

Notes on this clone: Other DNA sequences from this sample encode an identical CDR3 as well. The chain is built from TRBV9 and TRBJ1-1, with a weak D call TRBD1 (5 bases). The germline V and J ends were trimmed by 4 bases and 1 base, with 11 bases remaining between them. The CDR3 runs 14 residues. From germline, CDR1 is SGDLS and CDR2 YYNGEE. The CDR3 nucleotides are TGTGCCAGCAGCCCTCGTGGGACGAACACTGAAGCTTTCTTT. This gives the protein CASSPRGTNTEAFF.

To note about this clone: Other nucleotide sequences from this sample produce the same CDR3. J is TRBJ2-7 and V is TRBV9; 11 bases align to TRBD2. The V gene's germline CDR1 is SGDLS and CDR2 YYNGEE. This CDR3 is 15 amino acids long. V trimming: 5 bases; J trimming: 1 base; junction bases outside the gene matches: 5. The CDR3 sequence: CASSPGTSGSYEQYF. DNA of the CDR3: TGTGCCAGCAGTCCCGGGACTAGCGGATCCTACGAGCAGTACTTC. The variable domain in full, completed from reference TRBV9 and TRBJ2-7, reads DSGVTQTPKHLITATGQRVTLRCSPRSGDLSVYWYQQSLDQGLQFLIQYYNGEERAKGNILERFSAQQFPDLHSELNLSSLELGDSALYFCASSPGTSGSYEQYFGPGTRLTVT.

With respect to this clone: This CDR3 is also generated by other DNA sequences in the sample. The V gene is TRBV15, the J gene TRBJ2-7; a possible D gene is TRBD2 (7 bases). The CDR3 loop spans 15 amino acids. Germline-derived CDR1 and CDR2 are LNHNV and YYDKDF (reference sequence). Between the trimmed V and J ends, which lost 6 bases and 1 base, there was a span of 16 bases. CDR3 sequence: CATSRGGGPSYEQYF. CDR3 DNA: TGTGCCACCAGTAGGGGGGGAGGTCCTTCCTACGAGCAGTACTTC.

The CDR3 here is CASSVGRTATDEQFF. Here the CDR3 DNA reads TGTGCCAGCAGCGTAGGGAGGACTGCCACGGATGAGCAGTTCTTC. The V gene is TRBV9, the J gene TRBJ2-1; a possible D gene is TRBD2 (5 bases). Per the germline V gene, CDR1 is SGDLS and CDR2 is YYNGEE. This CDR3 is built from 15 residues. V was clipped by 0 bases and J by 8 bases, with 15 bases between them. The full variable domain, in which reference TRBV9 and TRBJ2-1 provide the parts outside the CDR3, is DSGVTQTPKHLITATGQRVTLRCSPRSGDLSVYWYQQSLDQGLQFLIQYYNGEERAKGNILERFSAQQFPDLHSELNLSSLELGDSALYFCASSVGRTATDEQFFGPGTRLTVL.

The chain uses TRBV5-4 and TRBJ2-5; possibly TRBD1 for D (5 bases). Deletions cut 0 bases from V and 9 bases from J, with 21 bases between. This CDR3 is 16 amino acids long. CDR1 and CDR2 from the germline V gene are SGHNT and YYREEE (reference sequence). CDR3 in DNA: TGTGCCAGCAGCTTGGAGAATCGGCAGGGCCAGCCGGCCCAGTACTTC. The encoded protein is CASSLENRQGQPAQYF. The complete variable domain, with remaining parts taken from reference TRBV5-4 and TRBJ2-5, reads ETGVTQSPTHLIKTRGQQVTLRCSSQSGHNTVSWYQQALGQGPQFIFQYYREEENGRGNFPPRFSGLQFPNYSSELNVNALELDDSALYLCASSLENRQGQPAQYFGPGTRLLVL.